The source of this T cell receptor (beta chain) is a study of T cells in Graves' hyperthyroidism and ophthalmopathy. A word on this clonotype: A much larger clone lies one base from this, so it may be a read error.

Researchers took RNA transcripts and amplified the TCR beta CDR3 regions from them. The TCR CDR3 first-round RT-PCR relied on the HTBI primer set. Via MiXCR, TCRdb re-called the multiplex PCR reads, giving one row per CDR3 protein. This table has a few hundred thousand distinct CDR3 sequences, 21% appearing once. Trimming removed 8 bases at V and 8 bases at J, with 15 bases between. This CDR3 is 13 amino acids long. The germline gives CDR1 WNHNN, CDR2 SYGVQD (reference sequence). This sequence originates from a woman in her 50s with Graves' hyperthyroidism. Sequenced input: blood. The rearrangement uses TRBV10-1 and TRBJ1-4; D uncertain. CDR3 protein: CASLGRFSEKLFF. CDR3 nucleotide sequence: TGCGCCAGCCTGGGCAGGTTTTCCGAAAAACTGTTTTTT.